The rows below give T cell receptor beta chains drawn from one sample of a study of blood T cells in healthy people across ages. TCRdb re-called the 5' RACE reads through MiXCR, storing one row per CDR3 protein. The table includes about a million distinct CDR3 sequences, roughly two fifths detected once. What was sequenced was blood. The receptors derive from a man in his late teens or twenties in good health. Each CDR3 is given with its conserved first and last residue. The order of the fields is clone size, J gene, D gene, V gene, CDR3 protein, CDR3 DNA. A D gene is named only where the DNA matches it firmly. Not all rows give a size; the values are once, few, many and, for expanded clones, a class.

few | TRBJ1-2 | - | TRBV6-5 | CASSYDRVLAHGYTF | TGTGCCAGCAGTTACGACCGCGTCTTGGCTCATGGCTACACCTTC
- | TRBJ2-3 | TRBD2 | TRBV3-1 | CASSQFGLAGGRGTDTQYF | TGTGCCAGCAGCCAATTTGGGCTAGCGGGGGGGCGCGGCACAGATACGCAGTATTTT
- | TRBJ2-7 | - | TRBV7-3 | CASTGSPNNEQYF | TGTGCCAGCACAGGGAGCCCTAACAATGAGCAGTACTTC
- | TRBJ1-1 | TRBD1 | TRBV20-1 | CSARGDSMNTEAFF | TGCAGTGCTAGAGGGGACAGTATGAACACTGAAGCTTTCTTT
few | TRBJ1-5 | - | TRBV12-3/TRBV12-4 | CASSPPSTSSGQPQHF | TGTGCCAGCAGCCCGCCCTCTACCTCCTCCGGGCAGCCCCAGCATTTT
few | TRBJ1-4 | - | TRBV29-1 | CSVRGRNEKLFF | TGCAGCGTTCGGGGGCGAAATGAAAAACTGTTTTTT
few | TRBJ2-1 | - | TRBV27 | CASSFGTAQFF | TGTGCCAGCAGTTTCGGGACTGCGCAGTTCTTC
- | TRBJ1-1 | - | TRBV4-1 | CASSHPWEALTEAFF | TGCGCCAGCAGCCACCCATGGGAGGCTCTCACTGAAGCTTTCTTT
- | TRBJ1-2 | TRBD1 | TRBV10-3 | CAISEGQGGNYGYTF | TGTGCCATCAGTGAGGGACAGGGGGGGAACTATGGCTACACCTTC
- | TRBJ2-6 | - | TRBV11-1 | CASSLVGRDSGANVLTF | TGTGCCAGCAGCTTAGTGGGACGGGACTCTGGGGCCAACGTCCTGACTTTC
- | TRBJ1-6 | - | TRBV7-3 | CASSKDDNSPLHF | TGTGCCAGCAGCAAAGATGATAATTCACCCCTCCACTTT